One sample yielded the 22 T cell receptor beta chains listed below, sequenced in a study of T cell changes during pregnancy in multiple sclerosis. Repertoires were generated with immunoSEQ multiplex PCR, while TCRdb's copy carries only in-frame clones and drops some. The sample has roughly 48,000 clones, 88% seen once. The source material was CD4+ T cells from peripheral blood mononuclear cells, sampled in the second trimester of pregnancy. These receptors originate from a female donor with multiple sclerosis, enrolled in a pregnancy study.

This chain joins TRBV2 and TRBJ2-3, with unresolved D. CDR1 SNHLY and CDR2 FYNNEI come from the germline V gene. Trimming took off 2 bases at V and 2 bases at J, with 8 bases between the two ends. This CDR3 comprises 14 residues. CDR3 region: CASSEMSVTDTQYF. Written as DNA, the CDR3 is TGTGCCAGCAGTGAAATGTCAGTCACAGATACGCAGTATTTT. The entire variable domain, with the rest obtained from reference TRBV2 and TRBJ2-3, is as follows: EPEVTQTPSHQVTQMGQEVILRCVPISNHLYFYWYRQILGQKVEFLVSFYNNEISEKSEIFDDQFSVERPDGSNFTLKIRSTKLEDSAMYFCASSEMSVTDTQYFGPGTRLTVL.

The rearrangement uses TRBV6-5 and TRBJ1-2; D might be TRBD1 (5 bases). This CDR3 is built from 15 residues. CDR1 and CDR2 (germline): MNHEY, SVGAGI. Trimming removed 0 bases from V and 5 bases from J, with 13 bases in between. The chain's CDR3 is CASSYSNGGGYGYTF. CDR3 nucleotides: TGTGCCAGCAGTTACTCGAATGGGGGAGGTTATGGCTACACCTTC.

For this clone: The junction shows a germline mismatch at one end, possibly a read error. The chain employs TRBV5-5 and TRBJ2-2; no firm D call. Germline CDR1 SGHKS, CDR2 YYEKEE (reference sequence). The CDR3 loop spans 14 amino acids. The DNA for the CDR3 is TGTGCCAGCAGCTCTTATCAGAACGCCGGGGAGCTGTTTTTT. Its protein is CASSSYQNAGELFF.

V gene TRBV30 combines with J gene TRBJ1-2, with no clear D. V was clipped by 3 bases and J by 3 bases, with 11 bases between them. Germline V gene data show CDR1 as GTSNPN and CDR2 as SVGIG (reference sequence). The CDR3 spans 13 residues. This chain's CDR3 is CAWREAKYYGYTF. The CDR3, as DNA: TGTGCCTGGAGGGAGGCTAAGTACTATGGCTACACCTTC.

The genes are TRBV7-8 and TRBJ2-2, with TRBD1 matching over 7 bases. Germline lookup yields CDR1 SGHVS and CDR2 FQNEAQ. CDR3 length: 17 residues. V gave up 3 bases and J gave up 0 bases; unmatched junction bases: 7. Here the CDR3 reads CASSLRRTGANTGELFF. The CDR3 bases are TGTGCCAGCAGCTTGAGACGGACAGGAGCGAACACCGGGGAGCTGTTTTTT.

The chain's CDR3 is CSANPLVEQYF. DNA of the CDR3: TGCAGTGCTAACCCTTTAGTCGAGCAGTACTTC. The V call is TRBV20-1, the J call TRBJ2-7; the D is unclear. The CDR3 is made up of 11 amino acids. Germline values: CDR1 DFQATT, CDR2 SNEGSKA (reference sequence). V shed 4 bases and J shed 6 bases, with 10 bases lying between them.

The CDR3: CASSPWDRASYEQYF. The CDR3 region has the DNA TGTGCCAGCTCACCGTGGGACAGGGCATCCTACGAGCAGTACTTC. The gene calls are TRBV18 and TRBJ2-7; TRBD1 aligns across 9 bases. This CDR3 is 15 amino acids long. Germline trimming cut 3 bases from V and 1 base from J; bases unmatched to any gene: 4. Germline V lookup: CDR1 KGHSH, CDR2 LQKENI.

The rearrangement joins TRBV4-2 to TRBJ2-1, with 15 nucleotides matching TRBD2. The CDR3 is made up of 17 amino acids. Germline V gene data show CDR1 as LGHNA and CDR2 as YNFKEQ. The trim removed 4 bases at V and 1 base at J, leaving 2 bases unmatched. CDR3 sequence reads: CASSRGLAGGSYNEQFF. The CDR3 DNA reads TGTGCCAGCAGCCGGGGACTAGCGGGAGGATCCTACAATGAGCAGTTCTTC.

There are a few counts of this clone. One end of the junction does not line up with germline, which may come from a read error. The genes are TRBV28 and TRBJ1-4, with a possible D match to TRBD1 (6 bases). CDR3 length: 11 residues. The V gene's germline CDR1 is MDHEN and CDR2 SYDVKM. Here the CDR3 DNA reads TGTGCCAGCGCCGTACAGGGATGGACCCATTTT. This encodes CASAVQGWTHF.

The chain is built from TRBV7-9 and TRBJ2-7, with 8 bases matching TRBD1. The germline V gene has CDR1 SEHNR and CDR2 FQNEAQ (reference sequence). The CDR3 runs to 14 residues. V lost 5 bases and J lost 3; bases outside the gene matches: 6. CDR3 loop: CASSPGQGDYEQYF. In DNA, the CDR3 is TGTGCCAGCAGCCCCGGACAGGGTGACTACGAGCAGTACTTC.

In its sample, this clone was seen once. This rearrangement joins TRBV28 to TRBJ1-5, with D possibly TRBD1 on 5 matching bases. The CDR3 covers 15 residues. V was clipped by 2 bases and J by 6 bases, with 14 bases between them. CDR1 is MDHEN, CDR2 SYDVKM, per germline. The CDR3 region is CASSLERGLSQPQHF. The DNA of the CDR3 is TGTGCCAGCAGTTTAGAAAGGGGCCTATCTCAGCCCCAGCATTTT.

The V gene is TRBV14, the J gene TRBJ2-3, with a weak D call TRBD1 (5 bases). CDR1 is SGHDN, CDR2 FVKESK, per germline. Between the trimmed V and J ends, which lost 1 base and 0 bases, there was a span of 11 bases. This CDR3 contains 16 residues. The CDR3 spells CASSQVPGISTDTQYF. Written as DNA, the CDR3 is TGTGCCAGCAGCCAAGTTCCAGGGATTAGCACAGATACGCAGTATTTT. Together with reference TRBV14 and TRBJ2-3, the CDR3 gives the full variable domain: EAGVTQFPSHSVIEKGQTVTLRCDPISGHDNLYWYRRVMGKEIKFLLHFVKESKQDESGMPNNRFLAERTGGTYSTLKVQPAELEDSGVYFCASSQVPGISTDTQYFGPGTRLTVL.

J is TRBJ1-6 and V is TRBV7-9; TRBD1 matches at 7 bases. CDR1 and CDR2 from the germline V gene are SEHNR and FQNEAQ (reference sequence). This CDR3 is built from 17 residues. V lost 6 bases to trimming and J lost 9 bases; unmatched junction nucleotides: 17. The CDR3 reads CASSSSGTAVGSSPLHF. As DNA, the CDR3 is TGTGCCAGCAGTTCATCCGGGACAGCCGTCGGTAGTTCACCCCTCCACTTT.

V and J are TRBV29-1 and TRBJ1-2; D uncertain. Germline lookup yields CDR1 SQVTM and CDR2 ANQGSEA. With 3 bases removed from V and 7 bases from J, the gap between germline ends came to 6 bases. This CDR3 has 10 amino acids. Here the CDR3 reads CSVEGGGYTF. CDR3 DNA: TGCAGCGTTGAGGGAGGTGGCTACACCTTC.

This chain uses TRBV27 with TRBJ2-7, with 11 positions matching TRBD1. V lost 7 bases, J lost 3 bases, and 5 bases stayed unmatched. This CDR3 is built from 14 residues. In germline, CDR1 is MNHEY, CDR2 SMNVEV (reference sequence). The CDR3 loop is CASKSGQGVYEQYF. As DNA, the CDR3 is TGTGCCAGCAAATCGGGACAGGGGGTCTACGAGCAGTACTTC.

The sample holds a few counts of this clone. Different DNA sequences within this sample yield the same CDR3. This chain uses TRBV5-6 with TRBJ2-5; maybe TRBD2 (5 bases). Trimming took 4 bases from V and 2 from J, leaving 12 bases between them. The CDR3 covers 14 residues. CDR1 and CDR2 (germline): SGHDT, YYEEEE. The CDR3: CASSLGSGQETQYF. Here the CDR3 DNA reads TGTGCCAGCAGCCTGGGATCGGGGCAAGAGACCCAGTACTTC. The complete variable domain, with remaining parts taken from reference TRBV5-6 and TRBJ2-5, reads DAGVTQSPTHLIKTRGQQVTLRCSPKSGHDTVSWYQQALGQGPQFIFQYYEEEERQRGNFPDRFSGHQFPNYSSELNVNALLLGDSALYLCASSLGSGQETQYFGPGTRLLVL.

This sequence joins TRBV9 and TRBJ1-2, with D perhaps TRBD1 (5 bases). Deletions cut 2 bases from V and 4 bases from J, with 12 bases between. Germline assignment: CDR1 SGDLS and CDR2 YYNGEE. This CDR3 has 14 amino acids. The CDR3 DNA reads TGTGCCAGCAGCGTTACAGGATTTGGCTATGGCTACACCTTC. Translation: CASSVTGFGYGYTF.

This clone was recorded only once. The V and J genes are TRBV29-1 and TRBJ2-3; the match to TRBD2 covers 8 bases. Germline CDR1 reads SQVTM; CDR2 reads ANQGSEA. With 4 bases clipped from V and 4 bases from J, the junction kept 13 bases outside the gene matches. This CDR3 spans 16 amino acids. As DNA, the CDR3 is TGCAGCGTTGGGGTCCTTAGCGGGAAAGGATCAGATACGCAGTATTTT. Its translation is CSVGVLSGKGSDTQYF.

The V gene is TRBV19, the J gene TRBJ2-6; D remains ambiguous. The CDR3 totals 13 residues. The germline CDR1 and CDR2 sequences are LNHDA and SQIVND (reference sequence). V was pared by 5 bases and J by 2 bases, with 4 bases between. CDR3 region: CASSPTGANVLTF. DNA for the CDR3: TGTGCCAGTAGTCCTACTGGGGCCAACGTCCTGACTTTC.

This chain joins TRBV30 and TRBJ1-2, with TRBD1 matching over 10 bases. Germline trimming cut 1 base from V and 8 bases from J; bases unmatched to any gene: 4. The CDR3 loop spans 13 amino acids. Per the germline V gene, CDR1 is GTSNPN and CDR2 is SVGIG (reference sequence). The CDR3 is CAWSAGTGVGYTF. CDR3 nucleotide sequence: TGTGCCTGGAGTGCCGGGACAGGGGTCGGCTACACCTTC.

This chain links TRBV2 with TRBJ1-4; possible D gene TRBD1, 5 bases. Germline V gene sequence: CDR1 SNHLY, CDR2 FYNNEI. The CDR3 is 14 amino acids. The germline V and J ends were trimmed by 6 bases and 5 bases, with 13 bases remaining between them. The CDR3 loop reads CASSPGLSNEKLFF. As DNA, the CDR3 is TGTGCCAGCAGCCCGGGACTGTCGAATGAAAAACTGTTTTTT.

The chain carries TRBV5-1 and TRBJ2-7, with 7 nucleotides matching TRBD2. The CDR3 has 15 residues. V was clipped by 0 bases and J by 2 bases; unmatched bases: 5. Germline CDR1 and CDR2: SGHRS and YFSETQ. CDR3 DNA sequence: TGCGCCAGCAGCTTGGGGGCGGGAGTCCCCTACGAGCAGTACTTC. This translates into CASSLGAGVPYEQYF.